This is a list of T cell receptor beta chains from one sample in a study of control samples from healthy donors and cancer patients. Assay: immunoSEQ multiplex PCR; the TCRdb copy retains only in-frame clones and omits some. The sample lists some 140,000 clones, approximately 92% occurring once. Sequenced material: blood. The receptors stem from a man in his thirties or forties in good health. Both conserved end residues are part of each CDR3. A D gene is named only where the DNA matches it firmly. Clone sizes are given selectively: once, few, many, or a class where the clone is expanded.

abundance,j_gene,d_gene,v_gene,CDR3nt,CDR3aa
once,TRBJ2-2,TRBD1,TRBV7-2,TGTGCCAGCAGCTCTCGGACAGGGAAGGGCACCGGGGAGCTGTTTTTT,CASSSRTGKGTGELFF
NA,TRBJ1-2,NA,TRBV27,TGTGCCAGCAGTTCCATAAATAACTATGGCTACACCTTC,CASSSINNYGYTF
NA,TRBJ2-1,TRBD2,TRBV7-2,TGTGCCAGCAGCTTAGGTAGTCTAGCGGGAGGAAATGAGCAGTTCTTC,CASSLGSLAGGNEQFF
NA,TRBJ2-7,TRBD1,TRBV18,TGTGCCAGCTCACCGGAAATTTCGACAGGGGAAGACTACTACGAGCAGTACTTC,CASSPEISTGEDYYEQYF
NA,TRBJ1-1,TRBD1,TRBV28,TGTGCCAGCAGCCATACAGGGGGCTTGAACACTGAAGCTTTCTTT,CASSHTGGLNTEAFF
NA,TRBJ1-6,TRBD1,TRBV6-4,TGTGCCAGCAGTGACGGGACAGGAAATTCACCCCTCCACTTT,CASSDGTGNSPLHF
NA,TRBJ2-3,NA,TRBV10-3,TGTGCCATCAGGGGGGCGGGGAGCACAGATACGCAGTATTTT,CAIRGAGSTDTQYF
NA,TRBJ2-1,TRBD1,TRBV9,TGTGCCAGCAGCGATAAGACAGGGGGCCCAACCTCCTACAATGAGCAGTTCTTC,CASSDKTGGPTSYNEQFF
NA,TRBJ1-2,NA,TRBV11-2,TGTGCCAGCAGCTACGGACCAGGGGAGGGTGGCTACACCTTC,CASSYGPGEGGYTF
once,TRBJ2-1,NA,TRBV9,TGTGCCAGCAGCGTAGAGGCCTCTTCCTACAATGAGCAGTTCTTC,CASSVEASSYNEQFF
NA,TRBJ2-3,TRBD1,TRBV28,TGTGCCAGCCTAGAGACAGGGGGCGGTGATACGCAGTATTTT,CASLETGGGDTQYF
NA,TRBJ1-2,NA,TRBV19,TGTGCCAGTAGTATAATTTTGGGGGCTCGGGGCTACACCTTC,CASSIILGARGYTF
NA,TRBJ2-3,NA,TRBV6-4,TGTGCCAGCAGTGACGAAGAGCACACAGATACGCAGTATTTT,CASSDEEHTDTQYF
NA,TRBJ1-3,NA,TRBV11-3,TGTGCCAGCAGCTTTAGGGGGACAAAATCTGGAAACACCATATATTTT,CASSFRGTKSGNTIYF
NA,TRBJ2-7,NA,TRBV27,TGTGCCAGCAGTCAATCCAGGGGCGGGCACGAGCAGTACTTC,CASSQSRGGHEQYF
NA,TRBJ2-5,NA,TRBV28,TGTGCCAGCAGTTTTAGGTCTTGGGACGCCGCAATCGGGGAGACCCAGTACTTC,CASSFRSWDAAIGETQYF
NA,TRBJ2-3,NA,TRBV18,TGTGCCAGCTCACCAACAGATACGCAGTATTTT,CASSPTDTQYF
NA,TRBJ2-2,TRBD1,TRBV4-1,TGCGCCAGCAGGGATCTCAGGGGGCGGGCCGGGGAGCTGTTTTTT,CASRDLRGRAGELFF
once,TRBJ2-7,NA,TRBV6-5,TGTGCCAGCAGTTCGACAGTATCCTACGAGCAGTACTTC,CASSSTVSYEQYF
NA,TRBJ2-2,NA,TRBV5-1,TGCGCCAGCAGCTTGGGACTTTCCACCGGGGAGCTGTTTTTT,CASSLGLSTGELFF
NA,TRBJ2-7,NA,TRBV29-1,TGCAGCTTCGCCACGGGGCTCTCCTACGAGCAGTACTTC,CSFATGLSYEQYF
NA,TRBJ2-2,NA,TRBV12-3/TRBV12-4,TGTGCCAGCAGGATGAGTGGCGGGGAGCTGTTTTTT,CASRMSGGELFF
NA,TRBJ2-2,NA,TRBV18,TGTGCCAGCTCATTATCCGGCACGGCGAACACCGGGGAGCTGTTTTTT,CASSLSGTANTGELFF
NA,TRBJ1-2,NA,TRBV2,TGTGCCAGCAGGGTGGAAGGGACCGCCTTCTATGGCTACACCTTC,CASRVEGTAFYGYTF
few,TRBJ2-1,NA,TRBV4-3,TGCGCCAGCAGCCGACCCGACCCGACTGGGCTGTTCTTC,CASSRPDPTGLFF
NA,TRBJ2-2,NA,TRBV7-2,TGTGCCAGCAGCTTGGGACCTGTAGCGAATACCGGGGAGCTGTTTTTT,CASSLGPVANTGELFF
NA,TRBJ2-1,TRBD1,TRBV13,TGTGCCAGTGAGGACAGGGTTTACAATGAGCAGTTCTTC,CASEDRVYNEQFF
NA,TRBJ2-5,NA,TRBV19,TGTGCCAGTAGTATTGGGCAGGGAAAGACCCAGTACTTC,CASSIGQGKTQYF
NA,TRBJ1-4,NA,TRBV2,TGTGCCAGCAGTGAGGTGGTCGCAACTAATGAAAAACTGTTTTTT,CASSEVVATNEKLFF
NA,TRBJ1-6,TRBD1,TRBV6-5,TGTGCCAGCAGTTACTCGCCCGGACAGGGGTATTCACCCCTCCACTTT,CASSYSPGQGYSPLHF
once,TRBJ1-5,NA,TRBV12-3/TRBV12-4,TGTGCCAGCAGTTTAGGAAGCAATCAGCCCCAGCATTTT,CASSLGSNQPQHF
NA,TRBJ2-5,TRBD1,TRBV5-5,TGTGCCAGCAGCACCAGGGGGATGGAGACCCAGTACTTC,CASSTRGMETQYF
NA,TRBJ1-2,NA,TRBV2,TGTGCCAGCAGCGCAGACCTACGAGGGGGTCGTGGCTACACCTTC,CASSADLRGGRGYTF
NA,TRBJ2-7,TRBD2,TRBV27,TGTGCCAGCAGTTTATCGACTAGCGGGGCCTACGAGCAGTACTTC,CASSLSTSGAYEQYF
NA,TRBJ2-2,NA,TRBV9,TGTGCCAGCAGCGACACAGGGACGTACCCCGGGGAGCTGTTTTTT,CASSDTGTYPGELFF
few,TRBJ2-2,NA,TRBV3-1/TRBV3-2,TGTGCCAGCAGCCAAGATCAAGTGACAAATGAGCTGTTTTTT,CASSQDQVTNELFF
NA,TRBJ2-3,NA,TRBV7-8,TGTGCCAGCAGCTTACGCAGTTCGGTCCTCTGGGATACGCAGTATTTT,CASSLRSSVLWDTQYF
once,TRBJ2-5,NA,TRBV9,TGTGCCAGCAGCCCCAGGGTACCAGGGACCCAGTACTTC,CASSPRVPGTQYF
NA,TRBJ2-3,NA,TRBV11-3,TGTGCCAGCAGCTTGGGGAGTAGCACAGATACGCAGTATTTT,CASSLGSSTDTQYF
NA,TRBJ2-7,NA,TRBV5-5,TGTGCCAGCAGCGGGGTCGTCCCCTACGAGCAGTACTTC,CASSGVVPYEQYF
once,TRBJ2-6,NA,TRBV28,TGTGCCAGCAGTTCCCTCGATGCAGGGGTCCTGTCTGGGGCCAACGTCCTGACTTTC,CASSSLDAGVLSGANVLTF
NA,TRBJ2-3,TRBD1,TRBV4-1,TGCGCCAGCAGCACCCAACAGGGGGGAATGACAGATACGCAGTATTTT,CASSTQQGGMTDTQYF
NA,TRBJ2-2,NA,TRBV5-5,TGTGCCAGCAGCTTCGGAGGATTCACCGGGGAGCTGTTTTTT,CASSFGGFTGELFF